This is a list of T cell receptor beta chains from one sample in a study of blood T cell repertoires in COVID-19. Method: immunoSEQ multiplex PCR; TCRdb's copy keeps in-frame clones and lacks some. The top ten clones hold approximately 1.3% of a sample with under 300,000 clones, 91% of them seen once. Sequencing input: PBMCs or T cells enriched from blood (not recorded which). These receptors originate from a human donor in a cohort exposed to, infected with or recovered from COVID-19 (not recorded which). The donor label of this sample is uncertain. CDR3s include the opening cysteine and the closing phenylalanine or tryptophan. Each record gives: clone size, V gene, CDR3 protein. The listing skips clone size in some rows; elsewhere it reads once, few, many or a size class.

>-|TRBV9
CASSVDGRTDTQYF
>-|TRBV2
CASRPGQAPNTEAFF
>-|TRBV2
CASSGTVDSNQPQHF
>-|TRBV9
CASSPTGTTNEKLFF
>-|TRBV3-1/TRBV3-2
CASSRSGGPEEQFF
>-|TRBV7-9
CASSLVGVNSPLHF
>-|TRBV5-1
CASSSLGQGNTEAFF
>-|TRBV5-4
CASSYDTGELFF
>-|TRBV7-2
CASSFEDTAYNEQFF
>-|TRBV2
CASSAQGGYNEQFF
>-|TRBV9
CASSYSVSTGELFF
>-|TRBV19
CASSIREAQIEAFF
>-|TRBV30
CAWSEGVFQPQHF
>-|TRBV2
CASSGGSGASTDTQYF
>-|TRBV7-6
CASSPPSGLAGGQETQYF
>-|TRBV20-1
CSASGQGSGSPLHF
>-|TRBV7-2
CASSLFGTVKYEQYF
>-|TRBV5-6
CASTDRPETQYF
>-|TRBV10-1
CASSRQGNSPLHF
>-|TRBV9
CASSVGLAGGTSSTDTQYF
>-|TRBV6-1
CASSEDRASPLHF
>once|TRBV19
CASSMGTSYEQFF
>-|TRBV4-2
CASSLRGGPDYGYTF
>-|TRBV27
CASSSTAFVADTQYF
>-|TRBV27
CASSFAGTGYNEQFF
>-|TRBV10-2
CASRSGTERNQPQHF
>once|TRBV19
CASSSTGGRGYTF
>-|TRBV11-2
CASSLEAVWRSAYEQYF
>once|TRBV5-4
CASSLSGGGPQETQYF
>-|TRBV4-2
CASSHHLGGGPREQFF
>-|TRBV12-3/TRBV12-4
CASSEYVRNGYTF
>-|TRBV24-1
CATSDFDGDNQPQHF
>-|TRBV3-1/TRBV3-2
CASSQDSGTTNTEAFF
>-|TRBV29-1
CSGGINTEAFF
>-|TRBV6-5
CASKFTEAFF
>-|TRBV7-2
CASSALLAGGDNEQFF
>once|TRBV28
CASSQGGAGRAFF
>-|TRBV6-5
CASSYSGGYSGNTIYF
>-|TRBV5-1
CASSLQNFYGYTF
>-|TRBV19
CASIPAVTSSYNEQFF
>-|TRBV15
CATSRERTGSYGYTF
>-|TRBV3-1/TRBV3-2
CASSQGLGTGVYF
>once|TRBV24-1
CATSGWTGRNYEQYF
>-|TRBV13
CASSFRGEANYGYTF
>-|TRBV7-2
CASSPRGQGAANEQYF
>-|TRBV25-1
CASSESTGGKANQPQHF
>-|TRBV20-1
CSASPRTSGNTIYF
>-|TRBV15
CATRDRATGELFF
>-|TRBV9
CASSSSGGGNYGYTF
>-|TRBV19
CASSLLSGGAVDTQYF
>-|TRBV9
CASSVSRGTEAFF
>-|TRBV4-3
CASSQVVQGASGYTF
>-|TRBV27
CASTSAGTNYGYTF
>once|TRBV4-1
CASSQGLAASTDTQYF